Presented here are 21 T cell receptor beta chains from one specimen sequenced in a study of cytomegalovirus exposure and HLA in healthy donors. This PCR relied on a set of 60 Vbeta primers and 13 Jbeta primers. Libraries were prepared by immunoSEQ multiplex PCR; TCRdb keeps only in-frame clonotypes and omits some of them. The table counts tens of thousands of clones; less than 15% lies in the top ten. The sequenced sample consisted of PBMCs. The receptors originated from a woman younger than 45 in good health and CMV-seropositive.

V is TRBV5-1 and J is TRBJ1-2; TRBD1 agrees at 12 bases. Germline V gene sequence: CDR1 SGHRS, CDR2 YFSETQ. The CDR3 runs 16 residues. V trimming: 3 bases; J trimming: 4 bases; junction bases outside the gene matches: 7. The DNA of the CDR3 is TGCGCCAGCAGCTCCTCCGGGACAGGGGGCCCCTATGGCTACACCTTC. Translating gives CASSSSGTGGPYGYTF. Full variable domain (missing parts from reference TRBV5-1 and TRBJ1-2): KAGVTQTPRYLIKTRGQQVTLSCSPISGHRSVSWYQQTPGQGLQFLFEYFSETQRNKGNFPGRFSGRQFSNSRSEMNVSTLELGDSALYLCASSSSGTGGPYGYTFGSGTRLTVV.

The chain recombines TRBV5-6 with TRBJ2-7, with TRBD1 as a possible D gene (6 bases). The CDR3 is 13 residues long. Germline V CDR1 and CDR2: SGHDT, YYEEEE. Trimming took 4 bases from V and 3 from J, leaving 11 bases between them. CDR3 bases: TGTGCCAGCAGCCTTGGGGACAACTACGAGCAGTACTTC. It yields the protein CASSLGDNYEQYF.

The chain is built from TRBV19 and TRBJ1-1, with D possibly being TRBD1 (5 bases). There are 13 residues in the CDR3. Germline CDR1 is LNHDA and CDR2 is SQIVND (reference sequence). Deletions cut 0 bases from V and 9 bases from J, with 11 bases between. DNA of the CDR3: TGTGCCAGTAGTATAGATCTGGCAGGGCAAGCTTTCTTT. It specifies CASSIDLAGQAFF.

The chain links TRBV5-1 to TRBJ1-1; 8 bases are a match to TRBD1. The CDR3 is 14 residues long. Germline lookup yields CDR1 SGHRS and CDR2 YFSETQ. With 4 bases clipped from V and 7 bases from J, the junction kept 9 bases outside the gene matches. The CDR3 DNA reads TGCGCCAGCAGCCCGGACAGGGTAGCGGTTGAAGCTTTCTTT. It is translated as CASSPDRVAVEAFF.

The chain has TRBV12-5 and TRBJ1-2; 7 nucleotides match TRBD1. After removal of 7 bases from V and 4 bases from J, the junction contained 6 bases not matched to a gene. The CDR3 contains 13 residues. Germline CDR1 and CDR2: LGHNT and FRNRAP. CDR3 residues: CASATDRVYGYTF. DNA for the CDR3: TGTGCTAGTGCCACTGACAGGGTCTATGGCTACACCTTC.

This chain links TRBV7-3 with TRBJ1-2; D may be TRBD1 (6 bases). The CDR3 extends over 13 amino acids. CDR1 is SGHTA, CDR2 FQGTGA, per germline. Trimming left V 5 bases short and J 2 bases short, with 9 bases between. This chain's CDR3 is CASSPGQNYGYTF. The DNA of the CDR3 is TGTGCCAGCAGCCCCGGACAGAACTATGGCTACACCTTC.

J is TRBJ2-3 and V is TRBV14, with TRBD2 as a possible D gene (6 bases). The germline V gene encodes CDR1 SGHDN and CDR2 FVKESK. The CDR3 has 14 amino acids. V was shortened by 4 bases and J by 5 bases, with 13 bases between the two germline ends. This CDR3 reads CASSPRLGGDTQYF. CDR3 bases: TGTGCCAGCAGCCCCAGACTAGGCGGAGATACGCAGTATTTT.

The rearrangement uses TRBV30 and TRBJ2-5, with D unclear. V was trimmed by 2 bases and J by 2 bases, leaving 6 bases between them. Per germline, CDR1 GTSNPN and CDR2 SVGIG (reference sequence). The CDR3 has 12 residues. CDR3 amino acids: CAWSLSQETQYF. CDR3 coding DNA: TGTGCCTGGAGTCTGAGTCAAGAGACCCAGTACTTC.

The gene calls are TRBV6-5 and TRBJ1-2; 11 bases fit TRBD1. The CDR3 extends over 14 amino acids. V lost 6 bases and J lost 4; bases outside the gene matches: 4. Germline V gene data show CDR1 as MNHEY and CDR2 as SVGAGI. CDR3: CASRRDRGVYGYTF. The CDR3 region has the DNA TGTGCCAGCAGGAGGGACAGGGGGGTCTATGGCTACACCTTC.

The chain has TRBV4-1 and TRBJ2-5; the D gene is possibly TRBD1 (5 bases). V was cut by 4 bases and J by 5 bases, with 14 bases left in between. CDR3 length: 14 amino acids. CDR1 and CDR2 (germline): MGHRA, YSYEKL. In DNA form, the CDR3 reads TGCGCCAGCAGCCGAGATCAGGGTTGGGAGACCCAGTACTTC. This sequence encodes CASSRDQGWETQYF.

The CDR3 spells CASSAVRGNTEAFF. The CDR3 bases are TGTGCCAGCTCCGCCGTACGGGGGAACACTGAAGCTTTCTTT. The V call is TRBV18, the J call TRBJ1-1; D remains ambiguous. Looked up from germline, CDR1 is KGHSH and CDR2 is LQKENI. The CDR3 consists of 14 residues. The germline V and J ends were trimmed by 6 bases and 1 base, with 12 bases remaining between them.

V is TRBV30 and J is TRBJ1-4; a weak D match, TRBD1 (6 bases). This CDR3 is 16 amino acids long. CDR1 is GTSNPN and CDR2 is SVGIG in the germline V gene (reference sequence). V lost 1 base to trimming and J lost 0 bases, with 12 bases between them. The CDR3 is CAWSGTAIATNEKLFF. The CDR3 DNA reads as TGTGCCTGGAGTGGGACAGCTATAGCAACTAATGAAAAACTGTTTTTT.

The chain links TRBV6-5 to TRBJ2-3; TRBD2 aligns across 9 bases. Germline trimming cut 8 bases from V and 6 bases from J; bases unmatched to any gene: 12. The CDR3 spans 15 residues. CDR1 is MNHEY, CDR2 SVGAGI, per germline. The CDR3 nucleotides are TGTGCCAGCTCCCGGGGCGGGAGGGCCGGCGATACGCAGTATTTT. This codes for CASSRGGRAGDTQYF.

This rearrangement joins TRBV18 to TRBJ1-1; a weak D match, TRBD1 (5 bases). The CDR3 length is 15 residues. V was shortened by 0 bases and J by 1 base, with 9 bases between the two germline ends. The germline gives CDR1 KGHSH, CDR2 LQKENI. The CDR3 loop reads CASSPPTRANTEAFF. CDR3 nucleotides: TGTGCCAGCTCACCACCGACCAGGGCGAACACTGAAGCTTTCTTT.

The chain combines TRBV30 with TRBJ2-3; D unclear. From germline, CDR1 is GTSNPN and CDR2 SVGIG (reference sequence). Trimming left V 2 bases short and J 7 bases short, with 16 bases between. The length of the CDR3 is 14 residues. Here the CDR3 DNA reads TGTGCCTGGAGTCCTGGTATCGGCAGGAATACGCAGTATTTT. Its protein is CAWSPGIGRNTQYF.

The gene calls are TRBV19 and TRBJ1-4, with D unclear. The CDR3 consists of 15 residues. Germline V gives CDR1 LNHDA, CDR2 SQIVND (reference sequence). With 3 bases removed from V and 7 bases from J, the gap between germline ends came to 15 bases. This CDR3 is CASSINTPSGEKLFF. In DNA form, the CDR3 reads TGTGCCAGTAGTATCAACACCCCATCGGGTGAAAAACTGTTTTTT.

J is TRBJ1-6 and V is TRBV27; D is uncertain. CDR1 and CDR2 from the germline V gene are MNHEY and SMNVEV (reference sequence). This CDR3 has 12 residues. Between the trimmed V and J ends, which lost 6 bases and 7 bases, there was a span of 7 bases. The CDR3 spells CASRQTNSPLHF. CDR3 in DNA: TGTGCCAGCAGACAGACCAATTCACCCCTCCACTTT.

The chain carries TRBV7-8 and TRBJ1-1; D might be TRBD1 (5 bases). Germline CDR1 and CDR2: SGHVS and FQNEAQ. V dropped 2 bases and J dropped 11 bases, with 9 bases sitting between them. The CDR3 spans 11 residues. CDR3 sequence (DNA): TGTGCCAGCAGCTTACGGGGGGATGCTTTCTTT. Its translation: CASSLRGDAFF.

The chain is built from TRBV4-1 and TRBJ1-4, with 9 bases lining up with TRBD1. With V trimmed by 0 bases and J by 8 bases, 13 bases remained unmatched. The CDR3 is 18 residues long. Per the germline V gene, CDR1 is MGHRA and CDR2 is YSYEKL. The CDR3 sequence: CASSQDLGQGIIREKLFF. The DNA of the CDR3 is TGCGCCAGCAGCCAAGATTTGGGACAGGGCATTATCCGAGAAAAACTGTTTTTT.

This rearrangement joins TRBV29-1 to TRBJ2-6, with D possibly TRBD2 on 5 matching bases. Per the germline V gene, CDR1 is SQVTM and CDR2 is ANQGSEA. V was trimmed by 2 bases and J by 2 bases, leaving 10 bases between them. CDR3 length: 15 amino acids. The CDR3 DNA is TGCAGCGTTGAACAGCCGGGGACTGGGGCCAACGTCCTGACTTTC. Its protein is CSVEQPGTGANVLTF.

The chain joins TRBV5-5 to TRBJ1-1; D gene unclear. The germline CDR1 and CDR2 sequences are SGHKS and YYEKEE (reference sequence). V lost 6 bases, J lost 1 base, and 10 bases lay in between. The CDR3 extends over 13 amino acids. This chain's CDR3 is CASILTQNTEAFF. The CDR3 region has the DNA TGTGCCAGCATCCTGACACAGAACACTGAAGCTTTCTTT.